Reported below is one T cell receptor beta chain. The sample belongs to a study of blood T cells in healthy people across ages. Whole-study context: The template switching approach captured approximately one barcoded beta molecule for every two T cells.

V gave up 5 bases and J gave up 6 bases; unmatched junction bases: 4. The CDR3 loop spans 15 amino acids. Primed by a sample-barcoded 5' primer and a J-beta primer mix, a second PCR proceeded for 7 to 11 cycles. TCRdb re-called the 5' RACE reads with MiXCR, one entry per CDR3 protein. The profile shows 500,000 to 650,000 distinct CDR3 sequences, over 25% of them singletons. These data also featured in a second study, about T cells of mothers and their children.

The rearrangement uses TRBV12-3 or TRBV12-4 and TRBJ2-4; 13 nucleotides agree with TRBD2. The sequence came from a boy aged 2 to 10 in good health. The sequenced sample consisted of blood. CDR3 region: CASSPGTSGVNIQYF. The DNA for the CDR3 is TGTGCCAGCAGTCCCGGGACTAGCGGGGTAAACATTCAGTACTTC.